This passage covers 21 T cell receptor beta chains from one sample sequenced in a study of cytomegalovirus exposure and HLA in healthy donors. Researchers ran the PCR with 60 Vbeta and 13 Jbeta primers. Only in-frame clones appear in the TCRdb table, and some are missing; sequencing was by immunoSEQ multiplex PCR. The table has 85,000 to 90,000 clones, approximately 90% seen once. The sequencing sample was made of PBMCs. Receptor source: a man in his late teens or twenties in good health and CMV-seronegative.

The genes are TRBV7-3 and TRBJ2-3; 9 nucleotides align to TRBD2. From germline, CDR1 is SGHTA and CDR2 FQGTGA. J was trimmed by 6 bases and V by 5 bases; bases with no gene match: 9. The CDR3 covers 15 residues. The CDR3 bases are TGTGCCAGCAGCCTAATAGCGGGAGTCGCGGATACGCAGTATTTT. Its translation: CASSLIAGVADTQYF. Based on the CDR3 plus reference TRBV7-3 and TRBJ2-3, the full variable domain is GAGVSQTPSNKVTEKGKYVELRCDPISGHTALYWYRQSLGQGPEFLIYFQGTGAADDSGLPNDRFFAVRPEGSVSTLKIQRTERGDSAVYLCASSLIAGVADTQYFGPGTRLTVL.

This sequence joins TRBV7-3 and TRBJ2-1; D possibly corresponds to TRBD2 (6 bases). Germline V gives CDR1 SGHTA, CDR2 FQGTGA. This CDR3 is built from 13 residues. With 5 bases removed from V and 5 bases from J, the gap between germline ends came to 10 bases. This CDR3 is CASSPGVNNEQFF. The CDR3 nucleotides are TGTGCCAGCAGCCCGGGAGTCAACAATGAGCAGTTCTTC.

This clone was seen only a few times. This chain uses TRBV2 with TRBJ1-5; no reliable D call. V was cut by 8 bases and J by 5 bases, with 16 bases left in between. The CDR3 covers 14 residues. Germline CDR1 is SNHLY and CDR2 is FYNNEI. The CDR3 sequence is CASSQTSGYQPQHF. CDR3 bases: TGTGCCAGCTCCCAGACCTCCGGGTATCAGCCCCAGCATTTT.

J is TRBJ1-1 and V is TRBV7-2, with TRBD1 as a possible D gene (5 bases). CDR3 length equals 13 residues. V was pared by 1 base and J by 5 bases, with 8 bases between. Germline values: CDR1 SGHTA, CDR2 FQGNSA. CDR3 bases: TGTGCCAGCAGCTTAGGGGGCGCGACTGAAGCTTTCTTT. Amino acids: CASSLGGATEAFF.

About this clone itself: The junction departs from the called germline gene at one end, perhaps through a read error. This chain joins TRBV7-7 and TRBJ2-1, with a tentative D call TRBD2 (5 bases). CDR1 is SSHAT, CDR2 FNYEAQ, per germline (reference sequence). The CDR3 spans 15 residues. CDR3 DNA sequence: TGTGCTAGCAGCTTAGGAGGCTTCTCCTACAATGAGCAGTTCTTC. This translates into CASSLGGFSYNEQFF.

The CDR3 DNA sequence: TGTGCCAGCAGCTTAAGGGCAGGGTCAGATACGCAGTATTTT. It translates to CASSLRAGSDTQYF. The chain uses TRBV13 and TRBJ2-3; D is perhaps TRBD1 (5 bases). The CDR3 loop spans 14 amino acids. The V end was cut by 2 bases, the J end by 4 bases, with 10 bases between. Germline CDR1 is PRHDT and CDR2 is FYEKMQ (reference sequence).

CDR3: CASSELPRQNDPYGYTF. The CDR3 DNA is TGCGCCAGCAGTGAGCTCCCGAGGCAAAACGACCCCTATGGCTACACCTTC. The chain employs TRBV10-1 and TRBJ1-2; D unclear. Looked up from germline, CDR1 is WNHNN and CDR2 is SYGVQD (reference sequence). The CDR3 spans 17 residues. The V and J ends lost 2 bases and 4 bases respectively, with 20 bases between them.

This chain links TRBV7-9 with TRBJ2-7; D might be TRBD1 (6 bases). Per germline, CDR1 SEHNR and CDR2 FQNEAQ (reference sequence). The CDR3 is made up of 15 amino acids. The V end was cut by 5 bases, the J end by 7 bases, with 21 bases between. Here the CDR3 reads CASSLQGGPSKEQYF. The CDR3, as DNA: TGTGCCAGCAGCCTACAGGGCGGACCCTCTAAGGAGCAGTACTTC. Filled out from reference TRBV7-9 and TRBJ2-7, the complete variable domain reads DTGVSQNPRHKITKRGQNVTFRCDPISEHNRLYWYRQTLGQGPEFLTYFQNEAQLEKSRLLSDRFSAERPKGSFSTLEIQRTEQGDSAMYLCASSLQGGPSKEQYFGPGTRLTVT.

The CDR3 loop reads CASSDRGDQPQHF. CDR3 bases: TGTGCCAGCAGTGATAGGGGTGATCAGCCCCAGCATTTT. The rearrangement uses TRBV6-1 and TRBJ1-5, with TRBD1 as a possible D gene (5 bases). Germline V CDR1 and CDR2: MNHNS, SASEGT. The V end lost 3 bases, the J end lost 5 bases, and 8 bases lay between the germline ends. This CDR3 is 13 amino acids long.

J is TRBJ1-2 and V is TRBV18, with 10 bases lining up with TRBD1. The CDR3 covers 18 residues. Germline values: CDR1 KGHSH, CDR2 LQKENI. V dropped 1 base and J dropped 2; count of bases not matched to a gene: 10. The CDR3 here is CASSPRGRQGASNYGYTF. Written as DNA, the CDR3 is TGTGCCAGCTCACCACGCGGACGACAGGGGGCATCGAACTATGGCTACACCTTC.

V gene TRBV6-1 combines with J gene TRBJ2-2; perhaps TRBD2 as D (6 bases). V shed 2 bases and J shed 1 base, with 14 bases lying between them. Per the germline V gene, CDR1 is MNHNS and CDR2 is SASEGT. The CDR3 is 17 amino acids. In nucleotides, the CDR3 is TGTGCCAGCAGTGAATTCCGTCGGGGAGGGAACACCGGGGAGCTGTTTTTT. It codes for CASSEFRRGGNTGELFF.

J is TRBJ2-2 and V is TRBV30, with 7 bases identical to TRBD1. The V and J ends lost 5 bases and 6 bases, in that order; junction bases with no gene match: 3. Per germline, CDR1 GTSNPN and CDR2 SVGIG (reference sequence). There are 12 residues in the CDR3. In nucleotides, the CDR3 is TGTGCCTGGCAAAGGGGGCCCGGGGAGCTGTTTTTT. It is translated as CAWQRGPGELFF. The whole variable domain, filled in from reference TRBV30 and TRBJ2-2, reads SQTIHQWPATLVQPVGSPLSLECTVEGTSNPNLYWYRQAAGRGLQLLFYSVGIGQISSEVPQNLSASRPQDRQFILSSKKLLLSDSGFYLCAWQRGPGELFFGEGSRLTVL.

This clone was recorded only once. The rearrangement uses TRBV10-3 and TRBJ2-1; 9 bases fit TRBD2. Germline V lookup: CDR1 ENHRY, CDR2 SYGVKD. Trimming cost V 10 bases and J 7 bases; bases outside gene matches: 8. The length of the CDR3 is 13 residues. The CDR3 region is CAKSSGAGNEQFF. As DNA, the CDR3 is TGTGCCAAATCTAGCGGGGCGGGGAATGAGCAGTTCTTC.

CDR3 sequence reads: CASSLTGLAGVLDTQYF. The CDR3 region has the DNA TGTGCCAGCAGCTTGACGGGACTAGCGGGAGTTTTAGATACGCAGTATTTT. The V and J genes are TRBV5-4 and TRBJ2-3; 14 nucleotides agree with TRBD2. The ends lost 1 base at V and 5 bases at J; junction bases unmatched: 6. Germline CDR1 SGHNT, CDR2 YYREEE (reference sequence). The CDR3 covers 17 residues.

The rearrangement joins TRBV7-9 to TRBJ2-7; 8 bases line up with TRBD1. Germline values: CDR1 SEHNR, CDR2 FQNEAQ (reference sequence). This CDR3 has 14 residues. Trimming at V came to 5 bases and at J to 5 bases, leaving 8 bases not matched to a gene. CDR3 sequence (DNA): TGTGCCAGCAGCCCAAGGACAGGGTTTGACGAGCAGTACTTC. It specifies CASSPRTGFDEQYF. Using reference TRBV7-9 and TRBJ2-7 for the parts outside the CDR3, the full variable domain is DTGVSQNPRHKITKRGQNVTFRCDPISEHNRLYWYRQTLGQGPEFLTYFQNEAQLEKSRLLSDRFSAERPKGSFSTLEIQRTEQGDSAMYLCASSPRTGFDEQYFGPGTRLTVT.

This sequence joins TRBV6-5 and TRBJ2-7; 10 positions match TRBD2. The CDR3 is 15 residues long. The germline gives CDR1 MNHEY, CDR2 SVGAGI. V lost 0 bases, J lost 6 bases, and 5 bases stayed unmatched. This chain's CDR3 is CASSYSSLAGVEQYF. The CDR3 nucleotides read TGTGCCAGCAGTTACTCGAGTCTAGCGGGAGTCGAGCAGTACTTC.

The chain combines TRBV5-1 with TRBJ2-3, with 8 bases fitting TRBD1. This CDR3 contains 17 residues. The germline V gene encodes CDR1 SGHRS and CDR2 YFSETQ. With V trimmed by 4 bases and J by 2 bases, 12 bases remained unmatched. The CDR3 sequence: CASSGTTGDTLTDTQYF. CDR3 nucleotides: TGCGCCAGCAGCGGAACGACAGGGGATACACTCACAGATACGCAGTATTTT.

This rearrangement joins TRBV2 to TRBJ2-5; TRBD2 is a possible D gene (6 bases). TRBJ2-7 matches the DNA end more closely, so the J call is doubtful. From germline, CDR1 is SNHLY and CDR2 FYNNEI. The CDR3 length is 13 residues. CDR3 bases: TGTGCCAGTACTTGGGGAGGCAAGTACGAGCAGTACTTC. This codes for CASTWGGKYEQYF.

This rearrangement joins TRBV6-1 to TRBJ1-5; D may be TRBD1 (5 bases). The CDR3 is 16 amino acids. CDR1 is MNHNS, CDR2 SASEGT, per germline. Trimming took 3 bases from V and 10 from J, leaving 22 bases between them. For the CDR3, the DNA is TGTGCCAGCAGTGACCCCGCAGGGAGGTCTGACCTCCCCCAGCATTTT. It yields the protein CASSDPAGRSDLPQHF.

In this sample, this clone turned up once. This chain uses TRBV11-2 with TRBJ2-5; D gene unclear. Trimming shortened V by 1 base and J by 3 bases, and 9 bases separated the two germline ends. Germline V lookup: CDR1 SGHAT, CDR2 FQNNGV. The CDR3 contains 14 residues. CDR3 residues: CASSLVGLEETQYF. DNA for the CDR3: TGTGCCAGCAGCTTAGTCGGCCTAGAAGAGACCCAGTACTTC.

This chain connects TRBV19 to TRBJ2-3; 7 bases are a match to TRBD1. The V segment lost 6 bases and the J segment 2 bases; nucleotides outside the gene matches: 5. The CDR3 consists of 14 residues. Germline values: CDR1 LNHDA, CDR2 SQIVND (reference sequence). CDR3 region: CASSNRGLTDTQYF. CDR3 bases: TGTGCCAGTAGCAATAGGGGGCTCACAGATACGCAGTATTTT.